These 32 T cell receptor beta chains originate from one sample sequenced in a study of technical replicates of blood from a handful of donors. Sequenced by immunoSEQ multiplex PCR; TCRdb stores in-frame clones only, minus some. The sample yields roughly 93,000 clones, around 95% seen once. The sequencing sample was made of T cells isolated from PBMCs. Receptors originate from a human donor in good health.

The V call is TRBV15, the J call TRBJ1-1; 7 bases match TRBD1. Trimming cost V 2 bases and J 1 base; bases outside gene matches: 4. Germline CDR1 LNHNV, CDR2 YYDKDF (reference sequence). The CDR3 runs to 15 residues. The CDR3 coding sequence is TGTGCCACCAGCAGACAGGGGGTAGCGAACACTGAAGCTTTCTTT. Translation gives CATSRQGVANTEAFF.

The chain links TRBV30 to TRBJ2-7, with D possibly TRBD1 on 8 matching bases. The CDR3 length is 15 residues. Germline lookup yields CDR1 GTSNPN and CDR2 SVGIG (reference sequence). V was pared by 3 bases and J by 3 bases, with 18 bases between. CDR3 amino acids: CAWRRGGQANYEQYF. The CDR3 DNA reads TGTGCCTGGAGGAGGGGGGGACAGGCGAACTACGAGCAGTACTTC.

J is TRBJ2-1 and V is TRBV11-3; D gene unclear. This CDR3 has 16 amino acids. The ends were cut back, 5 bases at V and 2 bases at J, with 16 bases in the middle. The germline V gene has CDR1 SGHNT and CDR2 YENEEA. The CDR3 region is CASSRSSVGPYNEQFF. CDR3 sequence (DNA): TGTGCCAGCAGCCGATCATCCGTGGGCCCCTACAATGAGCAGTTCTTC.

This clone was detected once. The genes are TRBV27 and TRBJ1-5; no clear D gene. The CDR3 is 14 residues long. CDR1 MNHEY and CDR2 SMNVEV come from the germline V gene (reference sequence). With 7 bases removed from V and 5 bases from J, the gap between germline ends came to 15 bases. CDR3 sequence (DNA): TGTGCCAGCATTGATAGTCTCCTCGATCAGCCCCAGCATTTT. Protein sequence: CASIDSLLDQPQHF.

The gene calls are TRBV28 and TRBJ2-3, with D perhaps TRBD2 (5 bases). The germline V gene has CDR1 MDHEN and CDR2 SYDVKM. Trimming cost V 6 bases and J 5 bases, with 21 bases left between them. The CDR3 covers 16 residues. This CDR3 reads CASSPLGVPTVDTQYF. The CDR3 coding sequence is TGTGCCAGCAGCCCTCTCGGGGTTCCCACGGTAGATACGCAGTATTTT.

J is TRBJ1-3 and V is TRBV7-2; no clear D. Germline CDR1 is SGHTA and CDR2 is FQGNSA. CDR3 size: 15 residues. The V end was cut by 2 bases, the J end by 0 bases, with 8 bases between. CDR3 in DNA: TGTGCCAGCAGCTTATCGGGAGGCTCTGGAAACACCATATATTTT. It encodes CASSLSGGSGNTIYF.

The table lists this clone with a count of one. In DNA, the CDR3 is TGCAGCGTTCCCCTACAGGGGCCTAACTATGGCTACACCTTC. Amino acids: CSVPLQGPNYGYTF. The chain has TRBV29-1 and TRBJ1-2; 7 nucleotides match TRBD1. V gave up 5 bases and J gave up 0 bases; unmatched junction bases: 6. Germline values: CDR1 SQVTM, CDR2 ANQGSEA. The CDR3 runs to 14 residues.

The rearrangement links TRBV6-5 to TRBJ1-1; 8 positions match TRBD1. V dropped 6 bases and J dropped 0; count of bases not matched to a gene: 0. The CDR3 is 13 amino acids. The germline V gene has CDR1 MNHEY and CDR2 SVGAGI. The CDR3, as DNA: TGTGCCAGCAGGGACAGGGTGAACACTGAAGCTTTCTTT. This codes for CASRDRVNTEAFF.

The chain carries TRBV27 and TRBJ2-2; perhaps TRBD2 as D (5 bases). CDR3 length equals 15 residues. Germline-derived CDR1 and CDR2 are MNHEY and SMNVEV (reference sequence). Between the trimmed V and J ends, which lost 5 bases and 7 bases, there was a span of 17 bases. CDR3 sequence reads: CASSRLRPRDGELFF. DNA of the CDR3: TGTGCCAGCAGTCGATTAAGGCCCCGGGACGGGGAGCTGTTTTTT.

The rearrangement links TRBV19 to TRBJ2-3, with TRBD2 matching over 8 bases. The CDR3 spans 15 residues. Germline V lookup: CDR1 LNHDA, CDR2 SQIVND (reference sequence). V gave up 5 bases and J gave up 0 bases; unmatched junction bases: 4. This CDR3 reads CASSQERESTDTQYF. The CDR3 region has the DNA TGTGCCAGTAGTCAGGAGCGGGAGAGCACAGATACGCAGTATTTT.

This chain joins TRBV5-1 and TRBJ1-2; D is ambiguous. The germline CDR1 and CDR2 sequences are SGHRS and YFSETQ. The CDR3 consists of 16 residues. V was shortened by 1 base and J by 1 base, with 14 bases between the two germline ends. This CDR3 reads CASSLPPLGDNYGYTF. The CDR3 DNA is TGCGCCAGCAGCTTGCCCCCGTTGGGAGATAACTATGGCTACACCTTC.

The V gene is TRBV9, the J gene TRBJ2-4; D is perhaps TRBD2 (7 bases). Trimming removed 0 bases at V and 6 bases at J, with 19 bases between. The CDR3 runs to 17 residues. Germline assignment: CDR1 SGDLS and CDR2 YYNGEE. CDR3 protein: CASSVVKGGEYGNIQYF. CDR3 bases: TGTGCCAGCAGCGTAGTGAAGGGGGGGGAGTACGGAAACATTCAGTACTTC.

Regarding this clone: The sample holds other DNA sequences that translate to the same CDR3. This CDR3 reads CASSPRGRGAQETQYF. Written as DNA, the CDR3 is TGTGCCAGCAGCCCGCGAGGCCGGGGGGCACAAGAGACCCAGTACTTC. The chain is built from TRBV7-8 and TRBJ2-5; D possibly corresponds to TRBD2 (7 bases). Between the trimmed V and J ends, which lost 5 bases and 2 bases, there was a span of 18 bases. The CDR3 spans 16 residues. Germline V gives CDR1 SGHVS, CDR2 FQNEAQ.

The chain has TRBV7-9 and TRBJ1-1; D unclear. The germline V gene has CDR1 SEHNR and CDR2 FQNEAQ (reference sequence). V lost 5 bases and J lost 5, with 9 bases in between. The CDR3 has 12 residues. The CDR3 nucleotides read TGTGCCAGCAGCGGCAGGATGACTGAAGCTTTCTTT. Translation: CASSGRMTEAFF.

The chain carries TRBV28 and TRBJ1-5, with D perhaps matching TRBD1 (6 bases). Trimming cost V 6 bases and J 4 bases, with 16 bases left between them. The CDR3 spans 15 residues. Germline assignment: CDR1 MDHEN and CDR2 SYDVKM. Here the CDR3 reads CASRPHPDRNQPQHF. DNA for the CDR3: TGTGCCAGCAGACCGCATCCCGACAGGAATCAGCCCCAGCATTTT.

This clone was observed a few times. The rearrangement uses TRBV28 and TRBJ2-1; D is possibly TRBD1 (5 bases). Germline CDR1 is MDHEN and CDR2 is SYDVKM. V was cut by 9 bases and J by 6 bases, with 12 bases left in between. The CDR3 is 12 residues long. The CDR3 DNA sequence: TGTGCCAGTTCAGGGCTCCTCAATGAGCAGTTCTTC. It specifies CASSGLLNEQFF.

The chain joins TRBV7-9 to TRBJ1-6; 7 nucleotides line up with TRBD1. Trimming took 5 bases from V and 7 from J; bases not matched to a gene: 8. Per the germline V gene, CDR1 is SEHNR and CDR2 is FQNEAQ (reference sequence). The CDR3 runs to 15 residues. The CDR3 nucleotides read TGTGCCAGCAGCCCGATGGGGACAGAGAATTCACCCCTCCACTTT. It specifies CASSPMGTENSPLHF. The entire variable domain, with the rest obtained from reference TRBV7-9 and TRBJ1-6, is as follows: DTGVSQNPRHKITKRGQNVTFRCDPISEHNRLYWYRQTLGQGPEFLTYFQNEAQLEKSRLLSDRFSAERPKGSFSTLEIQRTEQGDSAMYLCASSPMGTENSPLHFGNGTRLTVT.

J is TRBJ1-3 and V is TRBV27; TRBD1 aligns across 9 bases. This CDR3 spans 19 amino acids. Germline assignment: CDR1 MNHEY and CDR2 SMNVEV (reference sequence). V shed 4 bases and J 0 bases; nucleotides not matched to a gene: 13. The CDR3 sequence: CASSSPRDRAHLSGNTIYF. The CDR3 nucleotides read TGTGCCAGCAGTTCCCCCCGGGACAGGGCTCACCTCTCTGGAAACACCATATATTTT.

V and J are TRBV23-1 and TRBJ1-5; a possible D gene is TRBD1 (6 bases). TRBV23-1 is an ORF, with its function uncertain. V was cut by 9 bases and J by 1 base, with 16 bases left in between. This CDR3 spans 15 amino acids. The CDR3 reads CARETQGPSNQPQHF. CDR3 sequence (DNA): TGCGCCAGAGAAACACAGGGCCCAAGCAATCAGCCCCAGCATTTT.

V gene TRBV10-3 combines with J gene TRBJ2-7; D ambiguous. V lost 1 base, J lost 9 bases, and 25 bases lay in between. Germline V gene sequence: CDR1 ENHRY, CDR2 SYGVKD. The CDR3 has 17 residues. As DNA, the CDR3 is TGTGCCATCAGTGAGTTTTTGGTCAGACGATCATCGCCGGGGCAGTACTTC. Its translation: CAISEFLVRRSSPGQYF.

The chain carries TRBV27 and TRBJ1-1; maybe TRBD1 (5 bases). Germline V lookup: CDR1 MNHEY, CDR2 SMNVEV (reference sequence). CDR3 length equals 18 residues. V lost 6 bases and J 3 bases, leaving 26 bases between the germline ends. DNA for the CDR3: TGTGCCAGCAGAGAAAAAGCGGGTGTTGGCGGGACTCACACTGAAGCTTTCTTT. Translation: CASREKAGVGGTHTEAFF.

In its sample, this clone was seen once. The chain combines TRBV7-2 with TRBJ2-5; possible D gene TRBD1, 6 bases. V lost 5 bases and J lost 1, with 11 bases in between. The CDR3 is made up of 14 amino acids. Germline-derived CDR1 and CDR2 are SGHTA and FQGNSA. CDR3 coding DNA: TGTGCCAGCAGCGGCAGGGGTGGCCAAGAGACCCAGTACTTC. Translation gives CASSGRGGQETQYF.

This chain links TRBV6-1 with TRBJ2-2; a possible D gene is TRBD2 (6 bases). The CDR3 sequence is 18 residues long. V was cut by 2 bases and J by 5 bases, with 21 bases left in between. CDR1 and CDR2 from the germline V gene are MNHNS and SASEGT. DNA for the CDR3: TGTGCCAGCAGTGAATTCGGAACGTGGAGGGGTAGGACCGGGGAGCTGTTTTTT. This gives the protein CASSEFGTWRGRTGELFF.

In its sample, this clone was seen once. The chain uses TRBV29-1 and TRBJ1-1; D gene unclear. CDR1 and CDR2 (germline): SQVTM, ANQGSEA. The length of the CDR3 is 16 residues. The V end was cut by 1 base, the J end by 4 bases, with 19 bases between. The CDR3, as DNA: TGCAGCGTTGAAGGAGGGCTGAATTCCGGGAGCACTGAAGCTTTCTTT. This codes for CSVEGGLNSGSTEAFF.

The CDR3 DNA sequence: TGTGCCAGTAGTTTATTACAGGGGGCGAGGGATGAGCAGTTCTTC. Residues: CASSLLQGARDEQFF. The chain uses TRBV19 and TRBJ2-1, with TRBD1 matching 9 bases. The CDR3 is 15 residues long. Trimming at V came to 5 bases and at J to 8 bases, leaving 10 bases not matched to a gene. CDR1 is LNHDA and CDR2 is SQIVND in the germline V gene (reference sequence).

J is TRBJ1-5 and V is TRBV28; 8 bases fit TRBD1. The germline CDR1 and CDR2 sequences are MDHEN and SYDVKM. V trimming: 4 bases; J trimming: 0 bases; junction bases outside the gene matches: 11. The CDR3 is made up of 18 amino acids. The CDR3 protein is CASSWPGQEKYSNQPQHF. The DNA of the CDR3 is TGTGCCAGCAGTTGGCCGGGACAGGAGAAGTATAGCAATCAGCCCCAGCATTTT.

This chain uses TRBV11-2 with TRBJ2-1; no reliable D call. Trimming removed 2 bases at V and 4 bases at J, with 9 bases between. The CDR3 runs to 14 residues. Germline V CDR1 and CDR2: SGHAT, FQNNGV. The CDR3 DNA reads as TGTGCCAGCAGCTTAATGCGGATGTACAATGAGCAGTTCTTC. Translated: CASSLMRMYNEQFF.

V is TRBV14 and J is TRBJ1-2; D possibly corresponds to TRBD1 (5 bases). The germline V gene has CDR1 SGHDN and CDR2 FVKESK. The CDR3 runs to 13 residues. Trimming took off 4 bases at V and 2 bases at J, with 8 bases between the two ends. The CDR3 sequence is CASSPGENYGYTF. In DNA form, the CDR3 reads TGTGCCAGCAGCCCGGGGGAGAACTATGGCTACACCTTC.

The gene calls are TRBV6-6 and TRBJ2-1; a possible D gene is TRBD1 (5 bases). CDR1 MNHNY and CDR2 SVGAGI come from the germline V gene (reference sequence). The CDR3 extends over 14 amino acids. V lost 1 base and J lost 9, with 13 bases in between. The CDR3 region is CASSYYQGLGEQFF. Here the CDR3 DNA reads TGTGCCAGCAGTTACTATCAGGGTTTGGGTGAGCAGTTCTTC.

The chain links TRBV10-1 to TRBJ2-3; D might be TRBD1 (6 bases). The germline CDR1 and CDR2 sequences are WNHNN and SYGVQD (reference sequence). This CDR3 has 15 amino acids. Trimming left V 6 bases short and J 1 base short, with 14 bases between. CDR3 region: CASRGRDMGTDTQYF. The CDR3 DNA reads TGCGCCAGCAGGGGCCGGGACATGGGCACAGATACGCAGTATTTT.

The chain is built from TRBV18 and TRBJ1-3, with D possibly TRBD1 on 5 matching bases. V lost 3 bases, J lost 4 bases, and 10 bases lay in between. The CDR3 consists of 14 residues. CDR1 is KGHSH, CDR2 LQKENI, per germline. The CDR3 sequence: CASSPSGRGNTIYF. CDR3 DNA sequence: TGTGCCAGCTCACCGTCAGGGCGCGGAAACACCATATATTTT.

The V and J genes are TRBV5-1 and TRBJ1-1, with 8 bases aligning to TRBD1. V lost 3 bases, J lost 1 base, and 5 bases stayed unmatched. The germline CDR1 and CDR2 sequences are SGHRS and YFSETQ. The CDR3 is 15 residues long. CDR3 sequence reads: CASSSMTGENTEAFF. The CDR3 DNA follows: TGCGCCAGCAGCTCGATGACAGGGGAGAACACTGAAGCTTTCTTT. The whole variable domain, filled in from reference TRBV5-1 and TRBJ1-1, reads KAGVTQTPRYLIKTRGQQVTLSCSPISGHRSVSWYQQTPGQGLQFLFEYFSETQRNKGNFPGRFSGRQFSNSRSEMNVSTLELGDSALYLCASSSMTGENTEAFFGQGTRLTVV.